This T cell receptor beta chain was captured in a study of cytomegalovirus exposure and HLA in healthy donors. V gave up 3 bases and J gave up 7 bases; unmatched junction bases: 3. CDR1 is KGHSH and CDR2 is LQKENI in the germline V gene. The CDR3 runs 13 residues. Sequenced by immunoSEQ multiplex PCR; TCRdb stores in-frame clones only, minus some. The sample yields roughly 240,000 clones, just under 90% seen once. This clonotype was sampled from a man aged 18 to 29 in good health and CMV-seronegative. The V gene is TRBV18, the J gene TRBJ1-5, with 7 nucleotides matching TRBD1. Sequenced: PBMCs. CDR3 loop: CASSPTGTQPQHF. The CDR3 DNA reads as TGTGCCAGCTCACCGACAGGGACGCAGCCCCAGCATTTT.